These T cell receptor beta chains were read from a single sample in a study of technical replicates of blood from several donors. Assay used: immunoSEQ multiplex PCR; TCRdb lists only in-frame clones, some missing. The table lists over 85,000 clones, about 95% of them singletons. Material: T cells isolated from PBMCs. The receptor source for this set is a human donor in good health. Each CDR3 is given with its conserved first and last residue. The D gene is left open where the match is weak. Clone size is not always given. Where it is, it says once, few, many or a class for expanded clones.

TRBV15	15	TRBD1	TRBJ2-7	NA	TGTGCCACCAGCAGCCCGGGACAGGGGGCCTACGAGCAGTACTTC	CATSSPGQGAYEQYF
TRBV27	13	NA	TRBJ1-2	NA	TGTGCCGCCCGGGACTCAGCTAACTATGGCTACACCTTC	CAARDSANYGYTF
TRBV4-1	17	TRBD1	TRBJ2-7	NA	TGCGCCAGCAGCCCAAGAGGCGGGCAGGGGGTCCCCTACGAGCAGTACTTC	CASSPRGGQGVPYEQYF
TRBV30	13	TRBD1	TRBJ1-1	NA	TGTGCCTGGAGTGTAATAGGGGGCGGAGAAGCTTTCTTT	CAWSVIGGGEAFF
TRBV6-5	15	NA	TRBJ2-7	NA	TGTGCCAGCAGTTATTGGTTCGGAGCGAAGAACGAGCAGTACTTC	CASSYWFGAKNEQYF
TRBV7-9	14	NA	TRBJ1-4	NA	TGTGCCAGCAGCTTAAAACAGGGATGGGAAAAACTGTTTTTT	CASSLKQGWEKLFF
TRBV7-3	14	NA	TRBJ2-3	NA	TGTGCCAGCGGAATCCAGGCTAACACAGATACGCAGTATTTT	CASGIQANTDTQYF
TRBV7-3	16	NA	TRBJ2-2	NA	TGTGCCAGCAGCCAGGGGATTCGGGGGGACACCGGGGAGCTGTTTTTT	CASSQGIRGDTGELFF
TRBV5-5	14	TRBD2	TRBJ2-1	NA	TGTGCCAGCAGCTTGTTTAGCGGGAGAGATGAGCAGTTCTTC	CASSLFSGRDEQFF
TRBV27	11	TRBD2	TRBJ2-1	NA	TGTGCCAGTAGCGGGCTAAATGAGCAGTTCTTC	CASSGLNEQFF
TRBV9	14	NA	TRBJ1-1	NA	TGTGCCAGCAGCGTGGGCCCGGCGAACACTGAAGCTTTCTTT	CASSVGPANTEAFF
TRBV7-3	16	NA	TRBJ2-6	NA	TGTGCCAGCAGCTTAAACGAGCCCACTGGGGCCAACGTCCTGACTTTC	CASSLNEPTGANVLTF
TRBV2	15	TRBD2	TRBJ2-3	NA	TGTGCCAGCAGTGCGGCTAGCGGGAGCACAGATACGCAGTATTTT	CASSAASGSTDTQYF
TRBV19	12	NA	TRBJ1-2	NA	TGTGCCAGTAGTATCGGACAGAATGGCTACACCTTC	CASSIGQNGYTF
TRBV5-5	16	NA	TRBJ1-4	NA	TGTGCCAGCAGCTTGGCCCCGGGGGAGGGTAATGAAAAACTGTTTTTT	CASSLAPGEGNEKLFF
TRBV6-6	12	NA	TRBJ2-7	NA	TGTGCCAGCACCAGCATCGGGGGAGAGCAGTACTTC	CASTSIGGEQYF
TRBV6-6	15	TRBD2	TRBJ2-5	NA	TGTGCCAGCAGTCCGGGACTAGCGGTGCAAGAGACCCAGTACTTC	CASSPGLAVQETQYF
TRBV11-1	12	NA	TRBJ2-7	NA	TGTGCCAGCAGCTTACAGGCGAACGAGCAGTACTTC	CASSLQANEQYF
TRBV9	16	TRBD1	TRBJ2-5	NA	TGTGCCAGCAGCGCTCGACCGGGACAGAGACAAGAGACCCAGTACTTC	CASSARPGQRQETQYF
TRBV29-1	13	TRBD2	TRBJ2-1	NA	TGCAGCGTTGAAGAAGCGGGAGGGGGAGAGCAGTTCTTC	CSVEEAGGGEQFF
TRBV6-5	12	NA	TRBJ1-2	NA	TGTGCGGCGACTGGACAGCTAAGCGGCTACACCTTC	CAATGQLSGYTF
TRBV27	14	TRBD2	TRBJ2-2	NA	TGTGCCAGCAGTTGGGGGGGTTACACCGGGGAGCTGTTTTTT	CASSWGGYTGELFF
TRBV7-3	13	NA	TRBJ2-1	NA	TGTGCCAGCAGCTCGACTAGGGGCAATGAGCAGTTCTTC	CASSSTRGNEQFF
TRBV7-8	14	TRBD1	TRBJ1-1	NA	TGTGCCAGCAGCTTAGCAGGGGGCGGCACTGAAGCTTTCTTT	CASSLAGGGTEAFF
TRBV10-3	14	TRBD1	TRBJ2-7	NA	TGTGCCATTTGGAAAGGGGACAGACCTGACGAGCAGTACTTC	CAIWKGDRPDEQYF
TRBV5-1	13	NA	TRBJ2-7	NA	TGCGCCAGCAGCGCGGTTCTGACCTACGAGCAGTACTTC	CASSAVLTYEQYF
TRBV19	17	TRBD2	TRBJ2-2	once	TGTGCCAGTAGGGGGGCTAGCGGGAGGTGGAACACCGGGGAGCTGTTTTTT	CASRGASGRWNTGELFF
TRBV5-1	17	NA	TRBJ1-1	few	TGCGCCAGCAGCTTGGAATTGAGTCCTTTGATGAACACTGAAGCTTTCTTT	CASSLELSPLMNTEAFF
TRBV27	14	NA	TRBJ1-1	NA	TGTGCCAGCAGCGGGGGGGGGTATTACACTGAAGCTTTCTTT	CASSGGGYYTEAFF
TRBV11-3	16	TRBD2	TRBJ2-3	NA	TGTGCCAGCAGCTCACGCCTAGCGGGAGGGACAGATACGCAGTATTTT	CASSSRLAGGTDTQYF
TRBV7-2	17	NA	TRBJ1-1	NA	TGTGCCAGCAGCCTTTCGGAGTCTCGGGGGGGAGAGACTGAAGCTTTCTTT	CASSLSESRGGETEAFF
TRBV7-2	17	TRBD1	TRBJ2-7	NA	TGTGCCAGCAGCTACCAGGGGGTAGGTTTCCTTCCTAGCGAGCAGTACTTC	CASSYQGVGFLPSEQYF
TRBV7-3	13	TRBD1	TRBJ2-3	once	TGTGCCAGCGGGGACAGGGCAACAGATACGCAGTATTTT	CASGDRATDTQYF
TRBV4-2	14	NA	TRBJ2-1	NA	TGTGCCAGCAGCCCCCCGGGGGCCTACAATGAGCAGTTCTTC	CASSPPGAYNEQFF
TRBV6-5	14	NA	TRBJ2-7	NA	TGTGCCAGCGCAGGGCTGGCTGGTTCCTACGAGCAGTACTTC	CASAGLAGSYEQYF
TRBV10-3	15	NA	TRBJ2-7	NA	TGTGCCATTTCTGACAGGTCCCACAGCTCCTACGAGCAGTACTTC	CAISDRSHSSYEQYF